The clone carrying this T cell receptor beta chain was detected ten times or more. The sample originates from a study of Graves' ophthalmopathy and Graves' hyperthyroidism. Ages of hyperthyroidism patients ran from 18 to 65, and their diagnoses were new, under 2 months' duration. RNA served as the template for amplifying TCR beta CDR3 regions. First-round RT-PCR employed HTBI primers, with a second-round multiplex PCR after it. Each CDR3 protein gets one entry after TCRdb re-called the multiplex PCR reads with MiXCR. The data contain 400,000 to 450,000 distinct CDR3 sequences, under 25% of them seen just once; the ten biggest clones take up under 3%. This CDR3 contains 16 residues. The V segment lost 5 bases and the J segment 7 bases; nucleotides outside the gene matches: 10. The germline V gene has CDR1 MGHDK and CDR2 SYGVNS.

This sequence originates from a young woman with stable Graves' hyperthyroidism. The chain uses TRBV25-1 and TRBJ1-6, with 8 bases matching TRBD1. Sequencing was done on a sample of peripheral blood. CDR3 region: CASSTHRQGNNSPLHF. The CDR3 bases are TGTGCCAGCAGTACCCACCGACAGGGGAACAATTCACCCCTCCACTTT.